This TCR beta chain was documented in a study of blood T cell repertoires in COVID-19. Study as a whole: PBMCs, B-cell-depleted T cells, or T cells were the source of the cDNA or gDNA that made up the material.

Methods used by the authors: Reference gene primer amplification gave estimated nucleated cell counts. Assay used: immunoSEQ multiplex PCR; TCRdb lists only in-frame clones, some missing. V, J and clone size reflect that table, while D and trimming were determined from the DNA. There are about 55,000 clones in the sample; around 90% occur only once, and 3% to 4.5% lies in the top ten. CDR3 length: 14 amino acids. CDR1 and CDR2 (germline): LGHDT, YNNKEL (reference sequence). The ends lost 2 bases at V and 6 bases at J; junction bases unmatched: 4. Seattle's cohort entered during active infection and was followed longitudinally.

V gene TRBV3-1 (or the pseudogene TRBV3-2) combines with J gene TRBJ2-4; TRBD1 matches at 7 bases. The clonotype comes from a man between 35 and 55 years old with COVID-19, enrolled during active disease. Sequenced: peripheral blood. The CDR3 loop reads CASSQPGQLNIQYF. DNA of the CDR3: TGTGCCAGCAGCCAACCGGGACAGCTAAACATTCAGTACTTC.